This is a list of T cell receptor beta chains from one sample in a study of T cell responses to AZD1222 COVID-19 vaccine. Only in-frame clones appear in the TCRdb table, and some are missing; sequencing was by immunoSEQ multiplex PCR. The data show around 150,000 clones, 90% seen once. The sequencing used peripheral blood, collected 28 days after the second AZD1222 dose. These receptors all stem from an adult who received the AZD1222 COVID-19 vaccine. Both conserved end residues are part of each CDR3. Fields, in order: clone size, D gene, V gene, J gene, CDR3 protein, CDR3 DNA. A D gene is named only where the DNA matches it firmly. Clone size is stated in some rows and not others, as once, few, many or a class when expanded.

.	TRBD2	TRBV5-4	TRBJ2-7	CASSLGPLAGGSAYEQYF	TGTGCCAGCAGCTTGGGCCCCTTAGCGGGAGGGTCCGCCTACGAGCAGTACTTC
.	.	TRBV21-1	TRBJ2-5	CASSPRETQYF	TGTGCCAGCAGCCCCCGGGAGACCCAGTACTTC
.	.	TRBV5-1	TRBJ2-2	CASSIGLAGTGELFF	TGCGCCAGCAGCATCGGACTGGCGGGCACCGGGGAGCTGTTTTTT
.	.	TRBV7-2	TRBJ1-5	CASSTAQGSNQPQHF	TGTGCCAGCAGCACCGCTCAGGGTAGCAATCAGCCCCAGCATTTT
.	.	TRBV5-1	TRBJ1-2	CASSLTAPSGYTF	TGCGCCAGCAGCCTGACAGCCCCCTCGGGCTACACCTTC
.	.	TRBV7-9	TRBJ2-1	CASRPGRLAPYNEQFF	TGTGCCAGCAGGCCTGGGCGGCTAGCGCCGTACAATGAGCAGTTCTTC
.	.	TRBV28	TRBJ1-4	CASRPRGALGKANEKLFF	TGTGCCAGCAGACCCCGGGGGGCCTTGGGGAAGGCCAATGAAAAACTGTTTTTT
.	TRBD1	TRBV5-1	TRBJ2-7	CASSLGTGGSYEQYF	TGCGCCAGCAGCTTGGGGACAGGGGGCTCCTACGAGCAGTACTTC
.	TRBD1	TRBV18	TRBJ1-2	CASSSTGDGYTF	TGTGCCAGCTCATCGACAGGGGATGGCTACACCTTC
.	.	TRBV28	TRBJ1-3	CATHRSSGNTIYF	TGTGCCACGCACAGGAGCTCTGGAAACACCATATATTTT
.	.	TRBV6-1	TRBJ1-4	CASSEGGANEKLFF	TGTGCCAGCAGTGAGGGGGGTGCGAATGAAAAACTGTTTTTT
.	.	TRBV2	TRBJ1-4	CASSDGRGNEKLFF	TGTGCCAGCAGTGATGGGAGGGGTAATGAAAAACTGTTTTTT
.	TRBD1	TRBV24-1	TRBJ2-2	CATSVGTGGTGELFF	TGTGCCACCAGTGTTGGGACAGGGGGCACCGGGGAGCTGTTTTTT
once	TRBD1	TRBV5-1	TRBJ2-1	CASSLGQGYNEQFF	TGCGCCAGCAGCTTGGGACAGGGGTACAATGAGCAGTTCTTC
.	.	TRBV7-3	TRBJ2-2	CASSLSRGTGELFF	TGTGCCAGCAGCTTAAGCCGCGGCACCGGGGAGCTGTTTTTT